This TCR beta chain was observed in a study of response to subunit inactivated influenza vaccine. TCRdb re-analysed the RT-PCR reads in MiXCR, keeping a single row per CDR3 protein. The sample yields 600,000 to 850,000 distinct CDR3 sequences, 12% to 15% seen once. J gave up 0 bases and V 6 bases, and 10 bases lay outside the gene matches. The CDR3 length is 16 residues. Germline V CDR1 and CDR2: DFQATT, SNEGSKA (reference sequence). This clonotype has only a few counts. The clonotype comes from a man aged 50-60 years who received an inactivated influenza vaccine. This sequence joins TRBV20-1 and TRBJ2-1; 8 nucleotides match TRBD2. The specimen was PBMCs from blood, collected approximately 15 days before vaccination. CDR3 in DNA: TGCAGTGCCCGTGCCTTAAGCGGGGGCTCCTACAATGAGCAGTTCTTC. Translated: CSARALSGGSYNEQFF.